This T cell receptor (beta chain) was sequenced during a study of blood T cell repertoires in COVID-19 (dated by TCRdb to 2020 to 2022). Background on the whole study: Collaborator samples came from the United States, Italy and Spain and covered acute and convalescent phases of COVID-19. The repertoires were released in a freely available public database meant as a resource for research on the immune response to SARS-CoV-2. The sample metadata nearly always contained a de-identified subject ID, COVID-19 status, age in years and sex. The samples were drawn from two sources: the first 160 participants of the ongoing ImmuneRACE study, and 1,254 subjects contributed by 6 global collaborators. The material from the prospective study consisted of cDNA or gDNA derived from T cells, B-cell-depleted T cells, or PBMCs. The dataset comprised deeply sampled blood TCRbeta repertoires from subjects exposed to, actively infected with, or recovered from COVID-19. Where available, HLA class I and class II types were obtained from metadata supplied by the sample provider rather than from assay-based typing.

On this clone: The clone's antigen remains unknown. No base quality values were provided; no much bigger clone lies one nucleotide off.

The paper as a whole reports these results and caveats: The amount of clinical and demographic metadata varied by source and participant and was provided uncurated.

One collaborating source in Seattle enrolled patients during active infection and followed them longitudinally through the course of disease. Whole blood was collected in K2EDTA tubes by collaborating institutions according to the institutions' own protocols. For TCRbeta analysis, collaborators shipped samples in one of three forms: frozen whole blood, isolated PBMCs, or DNA extracted from either of those sample types. TCRbeta CDR3 regions were amplified from genomic DNA by means of the immunoSEQ Assay, a bias-controlled multiplex PCR. Regarding the original processing steps: The number of nucleated cells in each sample was estimated by amplification of reference gene primers within the assay. Sequence reads were collapsed and filtered to measure the absolute abundance of every unique TCRbeta CDR3 rearrangement. For each sample, productive Simpson clonality was calculated as the square root of Simpson's diversity index over productive rearrangements. TCRdb's version of the immuneACCESS table is confined to in-frame rearrangements and falls short of the full clone set. An unresolved V gene accounts for under half of the shortfall where checked; the remainder is of unknown origin. The V and J calls and the clone size are those of that table, but D and trimming were determined from the DNA. For this sample there are 390,000 or so clones; more than 70% appear just once. The ten largest make up 10% of the sample.

From the cysteine up to the phenylalanine, the CDR3 has a length of 15 residues. Just the 45-base CDR3 DNA is kept, in frame starting at base 1. After removal of 6 bases from V and 1 base from J, the junction retains 8 bases not matched to a gene. For CDR1 and CDR2, the germline V gene lists MNHEY and SVGAGI. In this chain, TRBV6-5 is recombined with TRBJ1-1, and 7 bases in between align with TRBD1. The specimen sequenced was peripheral blood. The clonotype originates from a woman in her twenties or thirties with COVID-19, enrolled during active disease. The CDR3 has the sequence CASRYPGQRNTEAFF. The DNA sequence reads TGTGCCAGCAGGTATCCGGGACAGCGGAACACTGAAGCTTTCTTT.